These 4 T cell receptor beta chains came from one sample sequenced in a study of early T cells in non-severe SARS-CoV-2 infection. One entry per CDR3 protein, called by TCRdb with MiXCR from the 5' RACE reads. The table records tens of thousands of distinct CDR3 sequences, over 9.5% of them present only once. Specimen: whole blood. These receptors originate from an adult who was a healthcare worker with PCR-confirmed SARS-CoV-2 infection or an uninfected control (not recorded which).

This clonotype has just a few counts. The chain has TRBV6-1 and TRBJ2-7, with 7 bases aligning to TRBD2. CDR3 length: 15 amino acids. CDR1 and CDR2 from the germline V gene are MNHNS and SASEGT. V shed 5 bases, J shed 3 bases, and the junction held 10 bases outside the gene matches. The CDR3 reads CASSWAGDLIYEQYF. CDR3 nucleotide sequence: TGTGCCAGCAGTTGGGCGGGAGACCTAATCTACGAGCAGTACTTC.

This clonotype was recorded many times. This chain links TRBV20-1 with TRBJ2-7, with D unresolved. Looked up from germline, CDR1 is DFQATT and CDR2 is SNEGSKA (reference sequence). The CDR3 length is 10 residues. V was cut by 1 base and J by 7 bases, with 5 bases left in between. CDR3 sequence reads: CSARGGEQYF. For the CDR3, the DNA is TGCAGTGCTAGAGGCGGAGAGCAGTACTTC.

This clonotype was seen repeatedly, ten times or more. The chain uses TRBV20-1 and TRBJ2-3; 13 nucleotides agree with TRBD2. The J segment lost 3 bases and the V segment lost 6 bases, leaving 3 bases of the junction unmatched. From germline, CDR1 is DFQATT and CDR2 SNEGSKA (reference sequence). This CDR3 has 14 amino acids. The CDR3 region has the DNA TGCAGTGCCAGGACTAGCGGGAGTACAGATACGCAGTATTTT. Protein: CSARTSGSTDTQYF.

At least ten counts were recorded for this clonotype. The V call is TRBV2, the J call TRBJ2-2, with D unclear. This CDR3 region has 15 residues. CDR1 and CDR2 (germline): SNHLY, FYNNEI. V was trimmed by 6 bases and J by 5 bases, leaving 16 bases between them. CDR3 sequence reads: CASRSDVGLTGELFF. The CDR3 DNA reads as TGTGCCAGCAGGAGTGACGTTGGGCTTACCGGGGAGCTGTTTTTT.